This T cell receptor beta chain was sequenced in a study of cytomegalovirus exposure and HLA in healthy donors. Findings of the study overall: A cluster of highly shared sequence variants was likely a sequencing artifact. Analysis was carried out at a later point, and it linked a missense DCLRE1C variant to TCR beta V- and J-gene trimming.

Comments on this clone: The antigen is undetermined.

The CDR3 length is 15 residues. Germline-derived CDR1 and CDR2 are MGHRA and YSYEKL. The germline V and J ends were trimmed by 3 bases and 9 bases, with 18 bases remaining between them. A multiplex PCR was run with 60 Vbeta primers and 13 Jbeta primers. Assay used: immunoSEQ multiplex PCR; TCRdb lists only in-frame clones, some missing. The sample records some 150,000 clones, 71% being singletons. This TCR derives from a woman younger than 45 in good health and CMV-seronegative. The sequenced sample was PBMCs. The gene calls are TRBV4-1 and TRBJ2-1, with TRBD2 as a possible D gene (6 bases). DNA for the CDR3: TGCGCCAGCAGCCAGGACCAAAGACTAGTGCCTGAGCAGTTCTTC. Translating gives CASSQDQRLVPEQFF.